This T cell receptor (beta chain) is from a study of cytomegalovirus exposure and HLA in healthy donors. The PCR had 60 Vbeta and 13 Jbeta primers. Repertoires were generated with immunoSEQ multiplex PCR, while TCRdb's copy carries only in-frame clones and drops some. In the table there are 40,000 to 45,000 clones, roughly half of which are singletons. Study-wide points: An assumption of roughly uniform sequencing depth across donors underlay the presence/absence analyses. Despite most TCR sequences being rare, some public TCRs occurred in many donors. Being productive about 90% or about 30% of the time was typical of most TCR beta V segments in an earlier analysis.

Remarks on this clone: Its target is unknown.

This clonotype originated in a man in his sixties in good health and CMV-seronegative. The sample comprised PBMCs.

As DNA, the CDR3 is TGCGCCAGCATGAAGGGGGCGCCGGGTACTGAAGCTTTCTTT. This codes for CASMKGAPGTEAFF. This chain uses TRBV10-2 with TRBJ1-1; 7 bases match TRBD1. The V gene's germline CDR1 is WSHSY and CDR2 SAAADI. V dropped 7 bases and J dropped 5; count of bases not matched to a gene: 10. The CDR3 spans 14 residues.